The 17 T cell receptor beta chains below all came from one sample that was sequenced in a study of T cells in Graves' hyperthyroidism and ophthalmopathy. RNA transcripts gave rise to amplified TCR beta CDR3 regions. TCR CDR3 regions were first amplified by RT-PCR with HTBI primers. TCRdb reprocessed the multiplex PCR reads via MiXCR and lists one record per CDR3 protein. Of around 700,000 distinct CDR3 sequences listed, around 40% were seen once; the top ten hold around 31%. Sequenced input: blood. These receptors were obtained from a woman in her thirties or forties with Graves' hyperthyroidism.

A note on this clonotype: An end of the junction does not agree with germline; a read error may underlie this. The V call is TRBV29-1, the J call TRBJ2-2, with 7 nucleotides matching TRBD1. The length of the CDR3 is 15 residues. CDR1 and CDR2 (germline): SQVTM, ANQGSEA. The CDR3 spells CSVAGTATSTVELFF. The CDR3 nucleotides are TGCAGCGTTGCCGGGACAGCGACGAGCACCGTGGAGCTGTTTTTT.

CDR3 DNA: TGTGCCAGCAGAGATATACCAGGGTTTGACTATGGCTACACCTTC. Translated, it gives CASRDIPGFDYGYTF. The rearrangement uses TRBV5-4 and TRBJ1-2; D is possibly TRBD1 (5 bases). The CDR3 sequence is 15 residues long. CDR1 and CDR2 (germline): SGHNT, YYREEE (reference sequence). V dropped 5 bases and J dropped 3 bases, with 17 bases sitting between them.

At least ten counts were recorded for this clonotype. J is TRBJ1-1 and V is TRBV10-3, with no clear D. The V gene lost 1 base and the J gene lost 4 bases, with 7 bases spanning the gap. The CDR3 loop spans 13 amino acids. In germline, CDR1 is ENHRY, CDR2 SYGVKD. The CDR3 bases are TGTGCCATCAGTGAGTTGGGAAGCACTGAAGCTTTCTTT. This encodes CAISELGSTEAFF.

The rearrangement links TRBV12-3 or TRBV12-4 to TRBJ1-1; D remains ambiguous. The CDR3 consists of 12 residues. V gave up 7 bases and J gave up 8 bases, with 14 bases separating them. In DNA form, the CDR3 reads TGTGCCAGCAACTGGGCAGGCGGAGAAGCTTTCTTT. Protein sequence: CASNWAGGEAFF.

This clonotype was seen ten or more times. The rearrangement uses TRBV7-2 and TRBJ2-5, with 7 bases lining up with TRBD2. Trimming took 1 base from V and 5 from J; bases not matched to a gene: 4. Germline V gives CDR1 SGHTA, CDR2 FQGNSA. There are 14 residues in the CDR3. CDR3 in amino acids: CASSLVVGRETQYF. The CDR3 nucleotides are TGTGCCAGCAGCTTAGTGGTCGGGAGGGAGACCCAGTACTTC.

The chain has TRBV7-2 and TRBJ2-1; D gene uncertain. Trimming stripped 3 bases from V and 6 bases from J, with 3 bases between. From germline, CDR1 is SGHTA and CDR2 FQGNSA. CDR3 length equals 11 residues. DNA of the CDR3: TGTGCCAGCAGCTTTATCAATGAGCAGTTCTTC. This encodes CASSFINEQFF. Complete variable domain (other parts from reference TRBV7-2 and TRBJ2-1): GAGVSQSPSNKVTEKGKDVELRCDPISGHTALYWYRQSLGQGLEFLIYFQGNSAPDKSGLPSDRFSAERTGGSVSTLTIQRTQQEDSAVYLCASSFINEQFFGPGTRLTVL.

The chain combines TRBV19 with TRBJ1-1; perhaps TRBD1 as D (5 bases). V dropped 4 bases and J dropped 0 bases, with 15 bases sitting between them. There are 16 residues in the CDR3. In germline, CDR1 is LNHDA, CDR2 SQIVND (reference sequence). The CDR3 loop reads CASSRDGVSMNTEAFF. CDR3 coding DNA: TGTGCCAGTAGTAGGGACGGAGTTTCAATGAACACTGAAGCTTTCTTT.

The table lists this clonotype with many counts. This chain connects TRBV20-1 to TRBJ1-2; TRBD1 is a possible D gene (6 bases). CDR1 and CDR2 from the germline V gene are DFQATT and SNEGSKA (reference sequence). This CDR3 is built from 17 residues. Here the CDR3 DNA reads TGCAGGCCGCTAATCACGGGTACGGGGGCAGGGGACTATGGCTACACCTTC. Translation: CRPLITGTGAGDYGYTF.

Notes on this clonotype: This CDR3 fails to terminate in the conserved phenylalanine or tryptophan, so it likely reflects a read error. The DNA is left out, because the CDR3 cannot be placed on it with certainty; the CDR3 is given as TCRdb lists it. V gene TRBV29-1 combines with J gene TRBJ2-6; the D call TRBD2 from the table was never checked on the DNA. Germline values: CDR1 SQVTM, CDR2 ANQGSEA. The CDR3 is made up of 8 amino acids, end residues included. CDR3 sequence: CSAQNSGT.

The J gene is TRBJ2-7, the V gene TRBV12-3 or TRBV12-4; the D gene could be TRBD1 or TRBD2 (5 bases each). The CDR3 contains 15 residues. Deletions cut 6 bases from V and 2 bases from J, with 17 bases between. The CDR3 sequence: CASRDRPGPTYEQYF. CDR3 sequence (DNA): TGTGCCAGCAGAGATAGACCGGGACCAACCTACGAGCAGTACTTC.

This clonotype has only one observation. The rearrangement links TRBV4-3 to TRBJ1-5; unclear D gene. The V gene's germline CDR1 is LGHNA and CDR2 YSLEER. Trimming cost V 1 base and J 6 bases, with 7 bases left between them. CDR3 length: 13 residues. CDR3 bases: TGCGCCAGCAGCCAAGGTTCCGGTCAGCCCCAGCATTTT. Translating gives CASSQGSGQPQHF.

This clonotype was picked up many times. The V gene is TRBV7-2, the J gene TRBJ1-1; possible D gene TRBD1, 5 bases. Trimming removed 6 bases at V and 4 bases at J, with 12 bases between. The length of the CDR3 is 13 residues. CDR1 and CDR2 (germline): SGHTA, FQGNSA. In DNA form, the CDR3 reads TGTGCCAGCAGTTATCAGGGTTCCACTGAAGCTTTCTTT. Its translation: CASSYQGSTEAFF.

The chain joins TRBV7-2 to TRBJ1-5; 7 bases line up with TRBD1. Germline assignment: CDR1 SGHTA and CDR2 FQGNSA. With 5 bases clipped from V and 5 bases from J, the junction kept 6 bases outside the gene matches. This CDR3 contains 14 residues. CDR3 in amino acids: CASSPGTDYQPQHF. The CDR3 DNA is TGTGCCAGCAGCCCCGGGACAGATTATCAGCCCCAGCATTTT.

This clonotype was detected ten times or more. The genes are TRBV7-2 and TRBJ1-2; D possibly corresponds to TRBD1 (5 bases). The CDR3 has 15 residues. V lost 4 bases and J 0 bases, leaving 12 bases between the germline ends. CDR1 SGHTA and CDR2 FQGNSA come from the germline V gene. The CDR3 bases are TGTGCCAGCAGCTCCCCCAAGGGACCTAACTATGGCTACACCTTC. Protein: CASSSPKGPNYGYTF.

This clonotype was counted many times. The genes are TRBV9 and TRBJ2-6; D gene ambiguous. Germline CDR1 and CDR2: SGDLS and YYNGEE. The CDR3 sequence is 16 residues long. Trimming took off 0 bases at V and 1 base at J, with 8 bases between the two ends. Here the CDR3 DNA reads TGTGCCAGCAGCGTAGAGGGATCTTCTGGGGCCAACGTCCTGACTTTC. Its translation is CASSVEGSSGANVLTF.

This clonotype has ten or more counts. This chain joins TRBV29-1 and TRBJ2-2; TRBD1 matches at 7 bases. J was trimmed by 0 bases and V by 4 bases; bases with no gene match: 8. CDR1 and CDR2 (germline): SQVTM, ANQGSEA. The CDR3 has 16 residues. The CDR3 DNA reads TGCAGCGTTGCCCGTCTCGGGACAGCGAACACCGGGGAGCTGTTTTTT. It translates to CSVARLGTANTGELFF.

Written as DNA, the CDR3 is TGTGCCAGCTCACCACTCTGGAACCCCAGATACTTAAACACTGAAGCTTTCTTT. Its translation is CASSPLWNPRYLNTEAFF. V usage is TRBV25-1 and J usage is TRBJ1-1, with D unresolved. Trimming shortened V by 8 bases and J by 2 bases, and 27 bases separated the two germline ends. From germline, CDR1 is MGHDK and CDR2 SYGVNS. The CDR3 runs to 18 residues.